Reported below is one T cell receptor beta chain. Original processing notes: Scientists estimated how many nucleated cells there were by amplifying reference gene primers. The protocol was immunoSEQ multiplex PCR, while the TCRdb copy is restricted to in-frame clones and leaves out a portion. The V and J calls and the clone size are those of that table, but D and trimming were determined from the DNA. The sample holds approximately 250,000 clones, under 90% seen once. This record comes from a study of blood T cell repertoires in COVID-19. Germline CDR1 reads MNHEY; CDR2 reads SVGAGI. CDR3 length equals 13 residues. V lost 7 bases to trimming and J lost 7 bases; unmatched junction nucleotides: 9.

The source of this sequence is a human donor in a cohort sampled during active COVID-19. The chain is built from TRBV6-5 and TRBJ1-2, with 7 bases lining up with TRBD1. Material: peripheral blood. CDR3 sequence: CASKIKGAGGYTF. In DNA, the CDR3 is TGTGCCAGCAAAATCAAGGGGGCAGGTGGCTACACCTTC.